Reported below is one T cell receptor beta chain. In germline, CDR1 is LGHDT, CDR2 YNNKEL (reference sequence). The V end was cut by 4 bases, the J end by 0 bases, with 9 bases between. The CDR3 sequence is 14 residues long. This specimen belongs to a study of blood T cell repertoires in COVID-19. Libraries were prepared by immunoSEQ multiplex PCR; TCRdb keeps only in-frame clonotypes and omits some of them. The table includes 54,000 or so clones, roughly four fifths detected once. The sequenced sample consisted of peripheral blood. This clonotype originated in an elderly woman with acute or convalescent COVID-19. The V and J genes are TRBV3-1 (or the pseudogene TRBV3-2) and TRBJ2-5, with D possibly TRBD1 on 6 matching bases. CDR3 residues: CASSPYRDQETQYF. Here the CDR3 DNA reads TGTGCCAGCAGCCCGTACAGGGACCAAGAGACCCAGTACTTC.